Following are 4 T cell receptor beta chains from one sample sequenced in a study of blood T cell repertoires in COVID-19. Some clones are missing from TCRdb's copy, which holds only in-frame ones; the method was immunoSEQ multiplex PCR. The sample comprises about 61,000 clones, around 82% of which are singletons, and about a fifth rests with the top ten. The sequenced material came from peripheral blood. The receptor source for this set is a man older than 75 with active or convalescent COVID-19.

The rearrangement uses TRBV18 and TRBJ2-1, with 7 bases identical to TRBD2. Trimming at V came to 3 bases and at J to 4 bases, leaving 6 bases not matched to a gene. Germline CDR1 reads KGHSH; CDR2 reads LQKENI. The CDR3 spans 15 residues. In DNA form, the CDR3 reads TGTGCCAGCTCACCCCCCAGCGGGGTATACAATGAGCAGTTCTTC. Amino acids: CASSPPSGVYNEQFF.

The V call is TRBV7-2, the J call TRBJ1-1; the match to TRBD1 covers 11 bases. Germline CDR1 and CDR2: SGHTA and FQGNSA. The CDR3 sequence is 16 residues long. V lost 5 bases and J lost 2; bases outside the gene matches: 7. The CDR3 loop reads CASSPGGQGVNTEAFF. The CDR3 DNA is TGTGCCAGCAGCCCAGGGGGACAGGGGGTAAACACTGAAGCTTTCTTT.

This clone occurred a few times. CDR3 protein: CASSYGAASNQPQHF. The CDR3, as DNA: TGTGCCAGCAGTTATGGGGCAGCCAGCAATCAGCCCCAGCATTTT. The chain combines TRBV6-5 with TRBJ1-5, with D possibly TRBD1 on 5 matching bases. The CDR3 covers 15 residues. CDR1 is MNHEY and CDR2 is SVGAGI in the germline V gene. With 3 bases removed from V and 1 base from J, the gap between germline ends came to 10 bases.

This clone was observed a handful of times. V usage is TRBV30 and J usage is TRBJ2-7, with D perhaps matching TRBD1 (5 bases). Germline-derived CDR1 and CDR2 are GTSNPN and SVGIG (reference sequence). V was clipped by 2 bases and J by 8 bases, with 10 bases between them. The CDR3 extends over 11 amino acids. The CDR3 region is CAWSRSDKQYF. The CDR3, as DNA: TGTGCCTGGAGTAGATCGGACAAGCAGTACTTC.